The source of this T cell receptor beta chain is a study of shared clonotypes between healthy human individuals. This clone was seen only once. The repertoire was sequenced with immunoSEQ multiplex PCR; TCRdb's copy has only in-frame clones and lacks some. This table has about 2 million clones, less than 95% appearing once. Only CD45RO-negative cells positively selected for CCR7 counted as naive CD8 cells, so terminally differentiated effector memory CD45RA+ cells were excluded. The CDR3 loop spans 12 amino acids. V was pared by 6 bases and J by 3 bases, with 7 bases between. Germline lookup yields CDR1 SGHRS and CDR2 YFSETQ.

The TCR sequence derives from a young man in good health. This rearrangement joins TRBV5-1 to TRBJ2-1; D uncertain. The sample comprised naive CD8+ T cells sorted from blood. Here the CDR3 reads CASMAGYNEQFF. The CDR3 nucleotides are TGCGCCAGCATGGCCGGCTACAATGAGCAGTTCTTC.